The 13 T cell receptor beta chains below all came from one sample that was sequenced in a study of CD8 T cells in ankylosing spondylitis. Notes on the study in general: One TCR beta motif, made up of roughly 8 highly homologous variants, appeared characteristic of ankylosing spondylitis blood.

Their antigens are not known. TCRdb redid the calling of the 5' RACE reads with MiXCR, one entry per CDR3 protein. The sample has around 770,000 distinct CDR3 sequences, roughly 10% seen once. Sequencing was performed on blood, either unsorted or a sorted T cell fraction (not recorded which). The source is a male donor with ankylosing spondylitis.

This clonotype has more than one count but fewer than ten. The rearrangement links TRBV3-1 to TRBJ2-5; D is perhaps TRBD2 (6 bases). The germline gives CDR1 LGHDT, CDR2 YNNKEL (reference sequence). V was clipped by 8 bases and J by 1 base, with 14 bases between them. CDR3 size: 14 residues. The CDR3 nucleotides are TGTGCCAGCCAGGCAGTGGGAGGCCAAGAGACCCAGTACTTC. This translates into CASQAVGGQETQYF.

The CDR3 protein is CASSPQVTRVGGYTF. In DNA, the CDR3 is TGTGCCAGCAGCCCACAGGTCACAAGGGTCGGTGGCTACACCTTC. V gene TRBV7-2 combines with J gene TRBJ1-2, with a tentative D call TRBD1 (5 bases). Germline lookup yields CDR1 SGHTA and CDR2 FQGNSA. CDR3 length equals 15 residues. Trimming took off 5 bases at V and 7 bases at J, with 20 bases between the two ends.

The chain is built from TRBV5-6 and TRBJ1-2; D call uncertain. This CDR3 has 12 residues. The V gene's germline CDR1 is SGHDT and CDR2 YYEEEE. With 5 bases removed from V and 4 bases from J, the gap between germline ends came to 9 bases. CDR3 DNA sequence: TGTGCCAGCAGGCTCTCTTCCTATGGCTACACCTTC. Protein: CASRLSSYGYTF.

There are many counts of this clonotype. The chain carries TRBV9 and TRBJ1-5, with TRBD1 identical over 7 bases. The V gene end was trimmed by 3 bases and the J gene end by 2 bases; junction bases not matched to a gene: 5. Germline V gene data show CDR1 as SGDLS and CDR2 as YYNGEE. CDR3 length equals 15 residues. The CDR3 DNA reads TGTGCCAGCAGCGAGACAGGGACCCGCAATCAGCCCCAGCATTTT. Its protein is CASSETGTRNQPQHF.

The chain uses TRBV20-1 and TRBJ2-7; tentatively, D is TRBD1 or TRBD2 (5 bases each). Trimming took off 2 bases at V and 0 bases at J, with 14 bases between the two ends. Germline V gene data show CDR1 as DFQATT and CDR2 as SNEGSKA (reference sequence). CDR3 size: 15 residues. The CDR3 is CSARPGRGFSYEQYF. CDR3 sequence (DNA): TGCAGTGCTAGACCGGGACGAGGTTTCTCCTACGAGCAGTACTTC.

This clonotype appeared a few times. The chain employs TRBV6-2 or TRBV6-3 and TRBJ2-2; weak D call: TRBD1 (6 bases). The CDR3 extends over 18 amino acids. With 4 bases removed from V and 0 bases from J, the gap between germline ends came to 18 bases. Germline V gives CDR1 MNHEY, CDR2 SVGEGT. CDR3: CASSFPTQDSTNTGELFF. The CDR3 coding sequence is TGTGCCAGCAGTTTCCCGACGCAGGACAGCACGAACACCGGGGAGCTGTTTTTT.

The V call is TRBV20-1, the J call TRBJ2-1, with 11 positions matching TRBD2. V gave up 3 bases and J gave up 15 bases; unmatched junction bases: 4. CDR1 and CDR2 from the germline V gene are DFQATT and SNEGSKA (reference sequence). The CDR3 sequence is 11 residues long. The CDR3 region is CSASQGTSGFF. The CDR3 DNA sequence: TGCAGTGCTAGTCAGGGGACTAGCGGGTTCTTC.

The chain joins TRBV10-3 to TRBJ1-6; 8 nucleotides match TRBD1. Unmatched junction bases numbered 8, after V lost 6 bases and J lost 10 bases. In germline, CDR1 is ENHRY, CDR2 SYGVKD. This CDR3 is built from 14 residues. The CDR3 loop reads CAISGDRGRSPLHF. The CDR3 DNA is TGTGCCATCAGCGGCGACAGGGGTAGGTCACCCCTCCACTTT.

This clonotype was detected ten times or more. The genes are TRBV20-1 and TRBJ2-2, with D unclear. Germline V CDR1 and CDR2: DFQATT, SNEGSKA (reference sequence). The ends were cut back, 3 bases at V and 0 bases at J, with 11 bases in the middle. The CDR3 loop spans 15 amino acids. The DNA for the CDR3 is TGCAGTGCTAGTGGCGCCAAACCGAACACCGGGGAGCTGTTTTTT. Translating it yields CSASGAKPNTGELFF.

Many counts were recorded for this clonotype. The genes are TRBV5-1 and TRBJ2-7; TRBD1 agrees at 7 bases. Germline V gene lookup returns CDR1 SGHRS and CDR2 YFSETQ. V lost 0 bases and J lost 2; bases outside the gene matches: 2. There are 14 residues in the CDR3. The chain's CDR3 is CASSLGDSTYEQYF. CDR3 bases: TGCGCCAGCAGCTTGGGGGACAGCACCTACGAGCAGTACTTC.

The chain couples TRBV27 to TRBJ2-1; 8 nucleotides align to TRBD1. The ends lost 10 bases at V and 4 bases at J; junction bases unmatched: 6. The germline CDR1 and CDR2 sequences are MNHEY and SMNVEV (reference sequence). This CDR3 has 13 residues. CDR3 in DNA: TGTGCCATCCCGGGACAGGCTTACAATGAGCAGTTCTTC. Its protein is CAIPGQAYNEQFF.

This clonotype was seen many times. The genes are TRBV20-1 and TRBJ1-2, with no clear D. The germline V gene encodes CDR1 DFQATT and CDR2 SNEGSKA (reference sequence). The CDR3 runs to 11 residues. The V gene lost 6 bases and the J gene lost 9 bases, with 14 bases spanning the gap. The CDR3 sequence is CSAQVGGSYTF. The DNA of the CDR3 is TGCAGTGCCCAAGTCGGAGGAAGCTACACCTTC.

This clonotype showed up just a few times. The V and J genes are TRBV10-2 and TRBJ1-6, with D perhaps TRBD1 (5 bases). Germline CDR1 WSHSY, CDR2 SAAADI. The germline V and J ends were trimmed by 7 bases and 5 bases, with 15 bases remaining between them. The CDR3 covers 15 residues. The CDR3 bases are TGCGCCAGCAATCCCCGACAGACGGATAATTCACCCCTCCACTTT. It specifies CASNPRQTDNSPLHF.